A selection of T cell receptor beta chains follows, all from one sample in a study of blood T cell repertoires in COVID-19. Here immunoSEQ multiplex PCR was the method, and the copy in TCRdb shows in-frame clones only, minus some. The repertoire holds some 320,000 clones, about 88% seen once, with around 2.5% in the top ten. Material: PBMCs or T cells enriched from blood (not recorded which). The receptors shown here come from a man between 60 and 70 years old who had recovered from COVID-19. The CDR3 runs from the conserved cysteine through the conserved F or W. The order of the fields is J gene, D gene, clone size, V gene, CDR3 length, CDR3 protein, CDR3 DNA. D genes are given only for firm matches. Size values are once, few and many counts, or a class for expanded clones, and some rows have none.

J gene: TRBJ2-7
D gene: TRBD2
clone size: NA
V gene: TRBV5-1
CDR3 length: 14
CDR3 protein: CASSFGAGAYEQYF
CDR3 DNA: TGCGCCAGCAGCTTTGGGGCGGGAGCCTACGAGCAGTACTTC

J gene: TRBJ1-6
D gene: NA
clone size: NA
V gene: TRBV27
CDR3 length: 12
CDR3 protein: CASSFRDSPLHF
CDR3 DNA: TGTGCCAGCAGTTTCAGGGATTCACCCCTCCACTTT

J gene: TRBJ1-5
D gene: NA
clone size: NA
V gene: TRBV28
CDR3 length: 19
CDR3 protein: CASSFSLPLGGRSNQPQHF
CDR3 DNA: TGTGCCAGCAGTTTCTCCCTTCCCCTGGGTGGGCGCAGCAATCAGCCCCAGCATTTT

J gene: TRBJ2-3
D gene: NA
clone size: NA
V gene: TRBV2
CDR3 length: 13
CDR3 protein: CATTSGSTDTQYF
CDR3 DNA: TGTGCCACCACTTCGGGGTCCACAGATACGCAGTATTTT

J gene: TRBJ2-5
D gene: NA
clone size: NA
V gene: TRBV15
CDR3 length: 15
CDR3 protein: CATSRGGAGKETQYF
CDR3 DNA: TGTGCCACCAGCAGAGGGGGAGCGGGTAAGGAGACCCAGTACTTC

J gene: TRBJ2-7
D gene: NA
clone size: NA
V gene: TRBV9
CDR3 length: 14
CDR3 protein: CASSPRAGPYEQYF
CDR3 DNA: TGTGCCAGCAGCCCCCGTGCGGGTCCCTACGAGCAGTACTTC

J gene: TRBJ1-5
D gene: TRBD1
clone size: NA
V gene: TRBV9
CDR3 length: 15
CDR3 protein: CASSVDGQVVQPQHF
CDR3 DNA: TGTGCCAGCAGCGTTGACGGACAGGTGGTTCAGCCCCAGCATTTT

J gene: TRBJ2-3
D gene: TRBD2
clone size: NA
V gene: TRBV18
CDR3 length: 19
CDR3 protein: CASSRTGTSGRALTDTQYF
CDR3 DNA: TGTGCCAGCTCACGTACCGGGACTAGCGGGAGGGCCCTCACAGATACGCAGTATTTT

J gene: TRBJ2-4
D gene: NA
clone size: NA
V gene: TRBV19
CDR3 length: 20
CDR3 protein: CASSIGGGTLRRYAKNIQYF
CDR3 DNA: TGTGCCAGTAGTATAGGGGGCGGGACGTTGAGGAGGTACGCCAAAAACATTCAGTACTTC

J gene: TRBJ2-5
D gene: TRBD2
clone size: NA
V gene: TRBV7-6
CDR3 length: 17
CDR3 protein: CASSSRGLAGGQETQYF
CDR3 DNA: TGTGCCAGCAGCTCCAGGGGACTAGCGGGGGGGCAGGAGACCCAGTACTTC

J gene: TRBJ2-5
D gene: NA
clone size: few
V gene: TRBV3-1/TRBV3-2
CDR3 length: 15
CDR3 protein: CASSRGTPVQETQYF
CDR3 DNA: TGTGCCAGCAGCCGGGGGACTCCAGTTCAGGAGACCCAGTACTTC

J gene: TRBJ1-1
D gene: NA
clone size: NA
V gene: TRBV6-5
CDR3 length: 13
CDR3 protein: CASSHQLNTEAFF
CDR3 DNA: TGTGCCAGCAGTCATCAATTGAACACTGAAGCTTTCTTT

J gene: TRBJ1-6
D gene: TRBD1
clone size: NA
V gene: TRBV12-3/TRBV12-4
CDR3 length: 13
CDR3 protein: CASSGQGTSPLHF
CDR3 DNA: TGTGCCAGCAGCGGACAGGGGACTTCACCCCTCCACTTT

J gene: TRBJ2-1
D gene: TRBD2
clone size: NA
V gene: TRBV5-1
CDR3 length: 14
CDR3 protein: CASWASGRQNEQFF
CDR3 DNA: TGCGCCAGCTGGGCTAGCGGGAGGCAGAATGAGCAGTTCTTC

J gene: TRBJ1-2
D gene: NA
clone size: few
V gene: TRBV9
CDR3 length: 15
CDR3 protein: CASSVDRAGDYGYTF
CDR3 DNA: TGTGCCAGCAGCGTAGACAGGGCCGGGGACTATGGCTACACCTTC

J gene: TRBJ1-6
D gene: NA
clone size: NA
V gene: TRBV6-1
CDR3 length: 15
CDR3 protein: CASSEPNQYNSPLHF
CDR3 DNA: TGTGCCAGCAGTGAACCGAATCAGTATAATTCACCCCTCCACTTT

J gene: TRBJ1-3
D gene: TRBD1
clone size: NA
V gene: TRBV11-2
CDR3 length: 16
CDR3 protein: CASSKPGQGRRNTIYF
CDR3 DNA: TGTGCCAGCAGTAAACCGGGACAGGGTAGAAGAAACACCATATATTTT

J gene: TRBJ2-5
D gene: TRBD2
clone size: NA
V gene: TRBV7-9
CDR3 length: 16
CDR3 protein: CASSSRLAGIQETQYF
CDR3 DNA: TGTGCCAGCAGCTCACGACTAGCGGGTATCCAAGAGACCCAGTACTTC

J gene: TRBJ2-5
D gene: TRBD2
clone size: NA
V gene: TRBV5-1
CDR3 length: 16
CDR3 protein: CASSPEGGGAWETQYF
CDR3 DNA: TGCGCCAGCAGCCCTGAGGGCGGGGGGGCCTGGGAGACCCAGTACTTC

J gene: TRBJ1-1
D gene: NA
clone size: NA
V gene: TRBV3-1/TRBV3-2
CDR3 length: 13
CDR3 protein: CASSPNGGTEAFF
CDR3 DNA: TGTGCCAGCAGCCCAAACGGAGGCACTGAAGCTTTCTTT

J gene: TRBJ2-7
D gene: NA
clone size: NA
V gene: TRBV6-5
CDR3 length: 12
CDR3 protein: CASYDRNYEQYF
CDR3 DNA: TGTGCCAGCTATGACAGGAACTACGAGCAGTACTTC

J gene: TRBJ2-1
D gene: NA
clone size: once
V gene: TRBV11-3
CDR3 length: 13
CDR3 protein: CASSLDPGNEQFF
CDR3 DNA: TGTGCCAGCAGCTTAGATCCGGGTAATGAGCAGTTCTTC

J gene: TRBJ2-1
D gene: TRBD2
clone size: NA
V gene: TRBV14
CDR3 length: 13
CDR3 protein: CASSQVPGRGQFF
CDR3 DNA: TGTGCCAGCAGCCAAGTTCCGGGGAGGGGGCAGTTCTTC

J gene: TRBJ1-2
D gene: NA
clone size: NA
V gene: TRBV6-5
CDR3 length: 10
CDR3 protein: CATVSGGYTF
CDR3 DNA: TGTGCCACCGTTTCGGGGGGCTACACCTTC

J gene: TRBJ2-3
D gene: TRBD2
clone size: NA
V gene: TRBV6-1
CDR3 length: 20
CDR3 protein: CASSGDPGLAGRRGTDTQYF
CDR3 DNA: TGTGCCAGCAGTGGCGACCCGGGACTAGCGGGACGGAGGGGTACAGATACGCAGTATTTT

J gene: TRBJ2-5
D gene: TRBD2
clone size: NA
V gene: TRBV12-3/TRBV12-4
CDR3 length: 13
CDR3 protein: CASSFREGETQYF
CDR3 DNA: TGTGCCAGCAGTTTCCGGGAGGGGGAGACCCAGTACTTC

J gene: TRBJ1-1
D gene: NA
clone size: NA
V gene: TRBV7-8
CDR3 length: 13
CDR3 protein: CASRDRGGTEAFF
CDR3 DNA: TGTGCCAGCAGGGACCGGGGAGGCACTGAAGCTTTCTTT

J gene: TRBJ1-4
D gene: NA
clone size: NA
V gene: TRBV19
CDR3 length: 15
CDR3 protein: CASCPVGGVGEKLFF
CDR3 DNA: TGTGCCAGTTGCCCCGTAGGAGGGGTAGGTGAAAAACTGTTTTTT

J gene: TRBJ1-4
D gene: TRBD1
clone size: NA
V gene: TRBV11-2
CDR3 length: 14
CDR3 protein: CASTPGQGNEKLFF
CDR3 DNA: TGTGCCAGCACCCCGGGACAGGGAAATGAAAAACTGTTTTTT

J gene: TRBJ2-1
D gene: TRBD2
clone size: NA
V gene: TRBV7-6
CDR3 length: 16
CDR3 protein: CASSLDLREGYLEQFF
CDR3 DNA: TGTGCCAGCAGCTTAGATCTGCGGGAGGGTTACCTTGAGCAGTTCTTC

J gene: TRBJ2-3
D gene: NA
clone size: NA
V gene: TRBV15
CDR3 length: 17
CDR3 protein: CATSRDLVGVSTDTQYF
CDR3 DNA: TGTGCCACCAGCAGAGATCTCGTGGGAGTGAGCACAGATACGCAGTATTTT

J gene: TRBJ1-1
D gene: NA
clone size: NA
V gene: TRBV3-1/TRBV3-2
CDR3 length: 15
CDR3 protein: CASSRGGVSNTEAFF
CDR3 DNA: TGTGCCAGCAGCCGCGGCGGGGTATCGAACACTGAAGCTTTCTTT

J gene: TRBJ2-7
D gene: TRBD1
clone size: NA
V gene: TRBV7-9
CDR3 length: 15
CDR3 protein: CASSPTGLSSYEQYF
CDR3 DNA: TGTGCCAGCAGCCCGACAGGGTTGAGCTCCTACGAGCAGTACTTC

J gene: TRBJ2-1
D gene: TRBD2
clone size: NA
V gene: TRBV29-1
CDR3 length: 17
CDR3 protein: CSVDDGSSGSSYNEQFF
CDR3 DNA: TGCAGCGTTGACGATGGGTCTAGCGGGAGCTCCTACAATGAGCAGTTCTTC

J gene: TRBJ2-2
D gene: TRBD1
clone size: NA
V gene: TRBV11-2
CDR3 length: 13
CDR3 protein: CASSVDRAGELFF
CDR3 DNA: TGTGCCAGCAGCGTCGACAGGGCCGGGGAGCTGTTTTTT

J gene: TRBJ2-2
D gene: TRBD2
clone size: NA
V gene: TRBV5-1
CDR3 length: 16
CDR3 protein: CASSLRTSGNVGELFF
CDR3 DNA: TGCGCCAGCAGCTTGCGGACTAGCGGGAATGTCGGGGAGCTGTTTTTT

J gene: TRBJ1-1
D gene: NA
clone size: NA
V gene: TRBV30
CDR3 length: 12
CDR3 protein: CAWSALSQMAFF
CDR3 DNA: TGTGCCTGGAGTGCTCTGTCACAGATGGCTTTCTTT

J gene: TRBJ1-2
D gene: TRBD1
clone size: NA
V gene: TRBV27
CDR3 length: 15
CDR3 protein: CASSWDRGRWYGYTF
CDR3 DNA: TGTGCCAGCAGTTGGGACAGGGGGCGGTGGTATGGCTACACCTTC

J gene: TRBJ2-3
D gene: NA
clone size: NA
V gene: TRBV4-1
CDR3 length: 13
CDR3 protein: CASSQELEDTQYF
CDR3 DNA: TGCGCCAGCAGCCAAGAACTAGAAGATACGCAGTATTTT

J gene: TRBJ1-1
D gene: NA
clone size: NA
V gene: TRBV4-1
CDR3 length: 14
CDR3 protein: CASSPQDSQREAFF
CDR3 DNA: TGCGCCAGCAGCCCCCAGGATTCCCAAAGAGAAGCTTTCTTT

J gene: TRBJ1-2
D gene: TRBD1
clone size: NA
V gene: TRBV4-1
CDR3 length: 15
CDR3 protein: CASSQRDRGNYGYTF
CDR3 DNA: TGCGCCAGCAGCCAACGGGACAGGGGAAACTATGGCTACACCTTC

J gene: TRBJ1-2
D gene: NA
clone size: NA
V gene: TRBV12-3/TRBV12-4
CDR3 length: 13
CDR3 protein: CASSQWWGAGYTF
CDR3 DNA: TGTGCCAGCAGCCAATGGTGGGGCGCTGGCTACACCTTC

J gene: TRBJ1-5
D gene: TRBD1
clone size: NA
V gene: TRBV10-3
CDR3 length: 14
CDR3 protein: CAISEGQGSQPQHF
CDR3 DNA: TGTGCCATCAGTGAGGGACAGGGGAGTCAGCCCCAGCATTTT

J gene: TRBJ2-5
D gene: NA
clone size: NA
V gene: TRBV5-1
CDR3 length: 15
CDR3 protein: CASSLFSPSRETQYF
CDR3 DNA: TGCGCCAGCAGCTTGTTTTCCCCTTCTCGGGAGACCCAGTACTTC

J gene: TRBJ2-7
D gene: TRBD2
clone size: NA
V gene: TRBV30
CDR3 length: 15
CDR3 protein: CAWRDTSGSSYEQYF
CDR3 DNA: TGTGCCTGGAGGGACACTAGCGGGAGTTCCTACGAGCAGTACTTC

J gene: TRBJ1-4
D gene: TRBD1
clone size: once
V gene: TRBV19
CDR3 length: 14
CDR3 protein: CASSGWTGNEKLFF
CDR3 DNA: TGTGCCAGTAGTGGGTGGACAGGAAATGAAAAACTGTTTTTT

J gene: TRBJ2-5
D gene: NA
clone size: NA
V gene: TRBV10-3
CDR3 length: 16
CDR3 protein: CAISEEASVNQETQYF
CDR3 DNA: TGTGCCATCAGTGAAGAGGCTAGCGTGAACCAAGAGACCCAGTACTTC